The 11 T cell receptor beta chains reported below all come from one sample, sequenced in a study of shared clonotypes between healthy human individuals. The method was immunoSEQ multiplex PCR; TCRdb's version includes in-frame clones alone and lacks a portion of them. The sample lists approximately 1,500,000 clones, approximately 97% occurring once. Sequences were obtained from naive CD4+ T cells sorted from blood. Described subset: CD45RA+ positively selected. These receptors originate from a man aged 25 to 40 in good health.

The DNA of the CDR3 is TGTGCCAGCTCGCGGGCCATCTACAATGAGCAGTTCTTC. This codes for CASSRAIYNEQFF. J is TRBJ2-1 and V is TRBV5-4, with D tentatively TRBD2 (5 bases). CDR3 length: 13 amino acids. CDR1 and CDR2 from the germline V gene are SGHNT and YYREEE (reference sequence). Trimming took off 7 bases at V and 3 bases at J, with 11 bases between the two ends.

The V gene is TRBV21-1, the J gene TRBJ1-1. TRBV21-1 is reported as a pseudogene. This CDR3 has 16 residues. This CDR3 is CASSKAPRRVRTEAFF. The DNA of the CDR3 is TGTGCCAGCAGCAAAGCCCCCCGGCGGGTACGAACTGAAGCTTTCTTT.

This clone was found once. At the DNA level, this CDR3 is encoded by other sequences in the same sample as well. The V and J genes are TRBV19 and TRBJ2-7, with 8 bases fitting TRBD2. The V gene end was trimmed by 1 base and the J gene end by 4 bases; junction bases not matched to a gene: 6. Germline V gene sequence: CDR1 LNHDA, CDR2 SQIVND (reference sequence). The CDR3 extends over 15 amino acids. Here the CDR3 reads CASSIVSGRSYEQYF. The CDR3 bases are TGTGCCAGTAGTATAGTGAGCGGGAGATCGTACGAGCAGTACTTC.

The chain joins TRBV7-9 to TRBJ2-1; a possible D gene is TRBD2 (6 bases). V dropped 3 bases and J dropped 0 bases, with 9 bases sitting between them. This CDR3 is built from 15 residues. Per the germline V gene, CDR1 is SEHNR and CDR2 is FQNEAQ (reference sequence). Here the CDR3 DNA reads TGTGCCAGCAGCTTGAGGCGGGGCTCCTACAATGAGCAGTTCTTC. It is translated as CASSLRRGSYNEQFF.

The V call is TRBV19, the J call TRBJ1-5; TRBD1 matches at 7 bases. The length of the CDR3 is 15 residues. CDR1 and CDR2 (germline): LNHDA, SQIVND (reference sequence). The junction had 3 bases not matched to a gene; V was cut back by 1 base and J by 3 bases. The CDR3 is CASSIAGTVNQPQHF. The DNA for the CDR3 is TGTGCCAGTAGTATAGCGGGGACAGTCAATCAGCCCCAGCATTTT.

This sequence joins TRBV29-1 and TRBJ2-3; TRBD1 might be the D (5 bases). Trimming stripped 4 bases from V and 0 bases from J, with 11 bases between. This CDR3 contains 14 residues. The germline gives CDR1 SQVTM, CDR2 ANQGSEA. CDR3 in amino acids: CSVGRTTSTDTQYF. For the CDR3, the DNA is TGCAGCGTTGGCAGGACAACTAGCACAGATACGCAGTATTTT.

The chain combines TRBV5-4 with TRBJ2-3; 12 nucleotides align to TRBD2. This CDR3 is built from 18 residues. V lost 0 bases, J lost 7 bases, and 12 bases stayed unmatched. Per germline, CDR1 SGHNT and CDR2 YYREEE (reference sequence). The DNA for the CDR3 is TGTGCCAGCAGCTTGGGAGGTTCTAGCGGGAGGGTGGGAAATACGCAGTATTTT. It is translated as CASSLGGSSGRVGNTQYF.

V usage is TRBV18 and J usage is TRBJ1-2; 8 bases are shared with TRBD1. The J segment lost 1 base and the V segment lost 4 bases, leaving 5 bases of the junction unmatched. Germline V gene sequence: CDR1 KGHSH, CDR2 LQKENI. This CDR3 has 15 residues. The CDR3 reads CASSHGQGYNYGYTF. The CDR3 DNA reads as TGTGCCAGCTCACACGGACAGGGCTATAACTATGGCTACACCTTC.

The chain carries TRBV4-3 and TRBJ2-3, with D perhaps TRBD1 (5 bases). Germline-derived CDR1 and CDR2 are LGHNA and YSLEER. This CDR3 spans 12 amino acids. V lost 9 bases to trimming and J lost 0 bases, with 7 bases between them. The CDR3 nucleotides read TGCGCCAGTCAGGGCAGCACAGATACGCAGTATTTT. Protein product: CASQGSTDTQYF.

The V call is TRBV5-1, the J call TRBJ2-1; 9 bases match TRBD2. V gave up 2 bases and J gave up 8 bases; unmatched junction bases: 8. The germline V gene has CDR1 SGHRS and CDR2 YFSETQ. The CDR3 is 15 residues long. The CDR3 is CASSFAGGPIDEQFF. CDR3 in DNA: TGCGCCAGCAGCTTTGCGGGAGGGCCAATCGATGAGCAGTTCTTC.

This clone was found once. J is TRBJ2-7 and V is TRBV2; TRBD2 is a possible D gene (6 bases). The CDR3 has 13 residues. Germline assignment: CDR1 SNHLY and CDR2 FYNNEI. With 4 bases removed from V and 5 bases from J, the gap between germline ends came to 12 bases. CDR3 sequence: CASSGGTLHEQYF. The CDR3 region has the DNA TGTGCCAGCAGTGGCGGGACTCTTCACGAGCAGTACTTC.